These 8 T cell receptor beta chains were all obtained from the same sample, sequenced in a study of blood T cell repertoires in COVID-19. Using immunoSEQ multiplex PCR, the repertoire was profiled, and TCRdb retains in-frame clones only, with some absent. The sample yields 190,000 or so clones, approximately 85% seen once. The sequenced sample was PBMCs or T cells enriched from blood (not recorded which). The source of these receptors is a man aged 40-50 years who had recovered from COVID-19.

The chain carries TRBV9 and TRBJ2-7; 10 bases line up with TRBD2. The CDR3 extends over 15 amino acids. The ends lost 5 bases at V and 4 bases at J; junction bases unmatched: 9. Germline V gene lookup returns CDR1 SGDLS and CDR2 YYNGEE. The CDR3 spells CASSYLAGAFYEQYF. The CDR3 DNA follows: TGTGCCAGCAGTTACCTAGCGGGGGCCTTTTACGAGCAGTACTTC.

V gene TRBV5-1 combines with J gene TRBJ2-5, with D perhaps matching TRBD2 (6 bases). Germline CDR1 and CDR2: SGHRS and YFSETQ. The ends were cut back, 7 bases at V and 1 base at J, with 20 bases in the middle. The CDR3 covers 16 residues. The CDR3 nucleotides read TGCGCCAGCTCGAGGGGTCTAGCGATGCTCCAAGAGACCCAGTACTTC. Translation: CASSRGLAMLQETQYF.

The rearrangement uses TRBV29-1 and TRBJ1-1, with 11 positions matching TRBD1. The junction had 10 bases not matched to a gene; V was cut back by 7 bases and J by 3 bases. The CDR3 length is 15 residues. Germline V CDR1 and CDR2: SQVTM, ANQGSEA. The CDR3 bases are TGCAGCGCGTCCCGGGACAGGGGGACGTACACTGAAGCTTTCTTT. Translation: CSASRDRGTYTEAFF.

J is TRBJ2-2 and V is TRBV19, with D possibly TRBD2 on 6 matching bases. Deletions cut 1 base from V and 7 bases from J, with 13 bases between. Germline V CDR1 and CDR2: LNHDA, SQIVND (reference sequence). The CDR3 contains 15 residues. The CDR3 reads CASSIVRSSDGELFF. CDR3 coding DNA: TGTGCCAGTAGTATAGTTAGGTCTAGCGACGGGGAGCTGTTTTTT.

This clone was recorded only once. The V and J genes are TRBV29-1 and TRBJ2-2; possible D gene TRBD1, 6 bases. Between the trimmed V and J ends, which lost 5 bases and 4 bases, there was a span of 14 bases. The CDR3 is 14 amino acids. Per the germline V gene, CDR1 is SQVTM and CDR2 is ANQGSEA. CDR3 sequence: CSVSGQPTTGELFF. The CDR3, as DNA: TGCAGCGTTTCGGGACAACCGACCACCGGGGAGCTGTTTTTT.

The genes are TRBV6-1 and TRBJ2-3; TRBD2 aligns across 9 bases. V shed 5 bases, J shed 6 bases, and the junction held 9 bases outside the gene matches. Per the germline V gene, CDR1 is MNHNS and CDR2 is SASEGT. CDR3 size: 15 residues. For the CDR3, the DNA is TGTGCCAGCAGTTTGCCAGCGGGAGGTGGGGATACGCAGTATTTT. It codes for CASSLPAGGGDTQYF.

Only a few counts were recorded for this clone. This chain links TRBV27 with TRBJ2-7; TRBD1 agrees at 8 bases. The germline gives CDR1 MNHEY, CDR2 SMNVEV (reference sequence). CDR3 size: 16 residues. Trimming at V came to 3 bases and at J to 3 bases, leaving 10 bases not matched to a gene. The CDR3 loop reads CASSFPTRGRVYEQYV. CDR3 sequence (DNA): TGTGCCAGCAGTTTTCCCACCAGGGGGCGCGTCTACGAGCAGTACGTC.

This sequence joins TRBV5-1 and TRBJ2-3, with TRBD2 matching 7 bases. CDR1 and CDR2 (germline): SGHRS, YFSETQ. V lost 0 bases and J lost 2; bases outside the gene matches: 6. There are 16 residues in the CDR3. In DNA, the CDR3 is TGCGCCAGCAGCTTGGCGGCTAGCGGTGACACAGATACGCAGTATTTT. It codes for CASSLAASGDTDTQYF.